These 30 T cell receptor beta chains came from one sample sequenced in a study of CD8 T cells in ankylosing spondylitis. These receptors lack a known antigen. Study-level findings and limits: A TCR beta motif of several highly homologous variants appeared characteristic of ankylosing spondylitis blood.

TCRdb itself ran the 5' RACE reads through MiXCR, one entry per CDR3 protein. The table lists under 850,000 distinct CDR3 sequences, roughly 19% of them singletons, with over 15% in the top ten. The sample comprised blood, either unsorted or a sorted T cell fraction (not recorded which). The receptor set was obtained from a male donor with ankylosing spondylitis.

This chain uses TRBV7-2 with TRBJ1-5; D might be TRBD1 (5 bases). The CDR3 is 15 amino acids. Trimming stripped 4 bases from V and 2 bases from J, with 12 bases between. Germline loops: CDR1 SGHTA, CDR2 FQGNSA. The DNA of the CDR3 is TGTGCCAGCAGCTCCCCGGGGGACGGCAATCAGCCCCAGCATTTT. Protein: CASSSPGDGNQPQHF.

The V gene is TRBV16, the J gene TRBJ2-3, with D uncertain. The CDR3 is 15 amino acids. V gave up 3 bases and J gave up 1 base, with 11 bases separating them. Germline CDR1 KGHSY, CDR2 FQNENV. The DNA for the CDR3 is TGTGCCAGCAGCCACTACTGGGTTGGCACAGATACGCAGTATTTT. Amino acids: CASSHYWVGTDTQYF. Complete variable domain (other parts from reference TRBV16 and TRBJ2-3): GEEVAQTPKHLVRGEGQKAKLYCAPIKGHSYVFWYQQVLKNEFKFLISFQNENVFDETGMPKERFSAKCLPNSPCSLEIQATKLEDSAVYFCASSHYWVGTDTQYFGPGTRLTVL.

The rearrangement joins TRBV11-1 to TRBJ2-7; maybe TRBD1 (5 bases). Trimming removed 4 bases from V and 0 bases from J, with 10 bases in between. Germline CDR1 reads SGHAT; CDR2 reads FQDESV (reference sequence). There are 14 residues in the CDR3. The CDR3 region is CASSSGHFSYEQYF. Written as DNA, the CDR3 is TGTGCCAGCAGCTCCGGACATTTCTCCTACGAGCAGTACTTC.

CDR3 sequence (DNA): TGTGCCAGCAGCTTAAGTATAGAGAGTGCCTACACCTTC. This gives the protein CASSLSIESAYTF. This chain joins TRBV7-9 and TRBJ1-2; D call uncertain. The CDR3 consists of 13 residues. Trimming left V 2 bases short and J 10 bases short, with 14 bases between. Germline V gene lookup returns CDR1 SEHNR and CDR2 FQNEAQ (reference sequence).

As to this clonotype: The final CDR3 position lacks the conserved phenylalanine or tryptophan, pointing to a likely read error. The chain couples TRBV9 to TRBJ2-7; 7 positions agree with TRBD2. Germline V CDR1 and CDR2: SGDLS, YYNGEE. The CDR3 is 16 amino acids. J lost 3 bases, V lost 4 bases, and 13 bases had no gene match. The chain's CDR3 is CASSPRGGAINYEQYY. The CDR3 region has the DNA TGTGCCAGCAGCCCCCGGGGAGGGGCCATTAACTACGAGCAGTACTAC.

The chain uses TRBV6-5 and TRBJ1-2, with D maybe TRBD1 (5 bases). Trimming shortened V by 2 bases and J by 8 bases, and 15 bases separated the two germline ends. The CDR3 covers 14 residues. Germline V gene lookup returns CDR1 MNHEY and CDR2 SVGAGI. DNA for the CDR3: TGTGCCAGCAGTTACAGGGACCCCCTGGCCGGCTACACCTTC. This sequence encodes CASSYRDPLAGYTF.

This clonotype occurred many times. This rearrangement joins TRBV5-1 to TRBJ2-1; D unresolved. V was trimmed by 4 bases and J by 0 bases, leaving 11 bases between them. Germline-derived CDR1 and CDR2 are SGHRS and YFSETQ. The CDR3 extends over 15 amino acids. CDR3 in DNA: TGCGCCAGCAGCCCGATAGTTGGCTCCTACAATGAGCAGTTCTTC. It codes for CASSPIVGSYNEQFF.

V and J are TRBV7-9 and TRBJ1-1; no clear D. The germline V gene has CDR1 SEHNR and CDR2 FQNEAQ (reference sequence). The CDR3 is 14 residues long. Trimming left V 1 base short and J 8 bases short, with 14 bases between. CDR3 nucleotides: TGTGCCAGCAGCTTAGTGACAAGGAGGGAAGAAGCTTTCTTT. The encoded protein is CASSLVTRREEAFF.

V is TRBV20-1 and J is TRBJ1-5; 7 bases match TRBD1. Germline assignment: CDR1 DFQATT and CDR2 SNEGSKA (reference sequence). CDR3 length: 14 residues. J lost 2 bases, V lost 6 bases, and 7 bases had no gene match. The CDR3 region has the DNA TGCAGTGCCCGAGAGGGGGCTGGCAATCAGCCCCAGCATTTT. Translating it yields CSAREGAGNQPQHF.

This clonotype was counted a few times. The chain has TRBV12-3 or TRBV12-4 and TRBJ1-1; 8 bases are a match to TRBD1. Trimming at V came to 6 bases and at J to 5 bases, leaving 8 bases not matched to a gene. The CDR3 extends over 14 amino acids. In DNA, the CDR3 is TGTGCCAGCAGATTTACAGGGGGGGGGACTGAAGCTTTCTTT. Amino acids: CASRFTGGGTEAFF.

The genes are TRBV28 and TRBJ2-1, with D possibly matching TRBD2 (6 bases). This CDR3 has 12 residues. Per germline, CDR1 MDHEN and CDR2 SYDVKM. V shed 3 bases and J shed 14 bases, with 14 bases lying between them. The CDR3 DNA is TGTGCCAGCAGTTTTGCGCGGGGCTGGGAGTTCTTC. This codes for CASSFARGWEFF.

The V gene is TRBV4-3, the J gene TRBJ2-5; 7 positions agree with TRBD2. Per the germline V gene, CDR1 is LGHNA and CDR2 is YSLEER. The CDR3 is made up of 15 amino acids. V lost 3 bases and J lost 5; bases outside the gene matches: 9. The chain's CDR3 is CASSHRGDESETQYF. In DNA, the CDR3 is TGCGCCAGCAGCCACCGGGGGGATGAATCGGAGACCCAGTACTTC.

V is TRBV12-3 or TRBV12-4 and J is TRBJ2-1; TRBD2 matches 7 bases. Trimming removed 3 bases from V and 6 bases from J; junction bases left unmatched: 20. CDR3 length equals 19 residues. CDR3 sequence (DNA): TGTGCCAGCAGTTTGGGGAGCGGGGACTATGGACGTCTTGTCAATGAGCAGTTCTTC. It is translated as CASSLGSGDYGRLVNEQFF.

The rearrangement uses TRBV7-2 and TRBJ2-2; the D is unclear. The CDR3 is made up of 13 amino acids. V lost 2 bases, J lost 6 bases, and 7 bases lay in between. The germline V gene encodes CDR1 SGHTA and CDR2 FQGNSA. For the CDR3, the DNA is TGTGCCAGCAGCTTATTTGTCGCCGGGGAGCTGTTTTTT. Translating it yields CASSLFVAGELFF.

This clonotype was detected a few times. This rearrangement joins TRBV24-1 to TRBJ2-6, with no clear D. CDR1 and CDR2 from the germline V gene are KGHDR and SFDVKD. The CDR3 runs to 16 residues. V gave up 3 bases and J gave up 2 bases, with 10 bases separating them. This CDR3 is CATSDTKGPGANVLTF. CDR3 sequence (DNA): TGTGCCACCAGTGATACGAAGGGTCCTGGGGCCAACGTCCTGACTTTC.

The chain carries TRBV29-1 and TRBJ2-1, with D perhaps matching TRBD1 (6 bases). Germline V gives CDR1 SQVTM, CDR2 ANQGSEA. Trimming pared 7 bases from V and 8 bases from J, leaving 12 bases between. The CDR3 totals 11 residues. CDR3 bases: TGCAGCGGAACAAAGGGGGATGAGCAGTTCTTC. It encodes CSGTKGDEQFF.

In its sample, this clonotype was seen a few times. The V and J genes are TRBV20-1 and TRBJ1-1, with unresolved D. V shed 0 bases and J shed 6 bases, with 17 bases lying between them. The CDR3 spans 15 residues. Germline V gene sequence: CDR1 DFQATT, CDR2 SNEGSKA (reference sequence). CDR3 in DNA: TGCAGTGCTAGAGATTGGAACAGTCGGGGTCCTGAAGCTTTCTTT. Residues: CSARDWNSRGPEAFF.

The CDR3 DNA follows: TGCAGCGTTGCCTACGCCGGGACGGGACGTGGCTACACCTTC. Encoded protein: CSVAYAGTGRGYTF. The genes are TRBV29-1 and TRBJ1-2; TRBD1 might be the D (5 bases). The germline CDR1 and CDR2 sequences are SQVTM and ANQGSEA. V was clipped by 4 bases and J by 7 bases, with 19 bases between them. This CDR3 region has 14 residues. The full variable domain, completed using reference TRBV29-1 and TRBJ1-2, is SAVISQKPSRDICQRGTSLTIQCQVDSQVTMMFWYRQQPGQSLTLIATANQGSEATYESGFVIDKFPISRPNLTFSTLTVSNMSPEDSSIYLCSVAYAGTGRGYTFGSGTRLTVV.

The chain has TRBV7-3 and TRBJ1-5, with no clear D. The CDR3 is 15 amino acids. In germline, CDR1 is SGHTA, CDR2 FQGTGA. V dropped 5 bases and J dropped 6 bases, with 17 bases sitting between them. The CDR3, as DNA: TGTGCCAGCAGCATACCCCGCAGCTGTTGTCAGCCCCAGCATTTT. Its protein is CASSIPRSCCQPQHF.

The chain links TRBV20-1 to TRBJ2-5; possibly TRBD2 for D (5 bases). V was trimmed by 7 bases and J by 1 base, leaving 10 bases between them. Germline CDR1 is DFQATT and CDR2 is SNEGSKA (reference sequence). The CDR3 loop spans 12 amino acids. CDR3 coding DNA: TGCAGTGTGGCCAGCGGCCAAGAGACCCAGTACTTC. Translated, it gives CSVASGQETQYF.

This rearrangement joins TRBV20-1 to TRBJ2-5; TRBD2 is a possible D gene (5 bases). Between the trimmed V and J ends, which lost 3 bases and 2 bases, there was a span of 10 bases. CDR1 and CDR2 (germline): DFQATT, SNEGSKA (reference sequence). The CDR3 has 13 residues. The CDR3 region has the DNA TGCAGTGCTAGTAAAGCGGTTCAAGAGACCCAGTACTTC. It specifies CSASKAVQETQYF.

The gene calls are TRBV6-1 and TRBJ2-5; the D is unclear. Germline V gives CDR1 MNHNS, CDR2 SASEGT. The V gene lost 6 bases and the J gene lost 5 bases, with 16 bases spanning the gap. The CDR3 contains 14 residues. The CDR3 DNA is TGTGCCAGCAGCCTCCTGCCGAATTGGGAGACCCAGTACTTC. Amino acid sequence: CASSLLPNWETQYF.

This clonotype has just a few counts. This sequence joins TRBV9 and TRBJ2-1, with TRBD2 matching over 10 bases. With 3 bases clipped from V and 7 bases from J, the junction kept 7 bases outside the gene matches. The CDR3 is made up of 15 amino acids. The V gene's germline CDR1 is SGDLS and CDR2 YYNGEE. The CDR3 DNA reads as TGTGCCAGCAGCGACATAGCGGGGGGCGGTAATGAGCAGTTCTTC. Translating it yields CASSDIAGGGNEQFF.

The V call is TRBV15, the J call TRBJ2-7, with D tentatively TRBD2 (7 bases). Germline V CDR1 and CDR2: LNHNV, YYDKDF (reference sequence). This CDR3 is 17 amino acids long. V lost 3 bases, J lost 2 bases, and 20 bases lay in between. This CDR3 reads CATSRGGVAGDTYEQYF. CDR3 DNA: TGTGCCACCAGCAGGGGGGGCGTGGCGGGAGATACCTACGAGCAGTACTTC. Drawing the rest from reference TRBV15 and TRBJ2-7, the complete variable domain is DAMVIQNPRYQVTQFGKPVTLSCSQTLNHNVMYWYQQKSSQAPKLLFHYYDKDFNNEADTPDNFQSRRPNTSFCFLDIRSPGLGDTAMYLCATSRGGVAGDTYEQYFGPGTRLTVT.

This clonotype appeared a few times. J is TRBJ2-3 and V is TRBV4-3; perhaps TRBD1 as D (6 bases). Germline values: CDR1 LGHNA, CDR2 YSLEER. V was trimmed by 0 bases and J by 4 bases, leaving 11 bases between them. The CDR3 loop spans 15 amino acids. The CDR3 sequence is CASSQEAGDADTQYF. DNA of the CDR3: TGCGCCAGCAGCCAAGAGGCAGGGGATGCAGATACGCAGTATTTT.

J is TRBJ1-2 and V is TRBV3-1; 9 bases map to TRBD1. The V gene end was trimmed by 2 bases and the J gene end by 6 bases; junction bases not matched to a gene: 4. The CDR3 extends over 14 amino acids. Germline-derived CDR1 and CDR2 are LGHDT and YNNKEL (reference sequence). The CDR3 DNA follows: TGTGCCAGCAGCCAACGGGACAGGGTTAATGGCTACACCTTC. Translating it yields CASSQRDRVNGYTF. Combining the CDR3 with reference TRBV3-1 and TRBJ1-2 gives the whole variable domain DTAVSQTPKYLVTQMGNDKSIKCEQNLGHDTMYWYKQDSKKFLKIMFSYNNKELIINETVPNRFSPKSPDKAHLNLHINSLELGDSAVYFCASSQRDRVNGYTFGSGTRLTVV.

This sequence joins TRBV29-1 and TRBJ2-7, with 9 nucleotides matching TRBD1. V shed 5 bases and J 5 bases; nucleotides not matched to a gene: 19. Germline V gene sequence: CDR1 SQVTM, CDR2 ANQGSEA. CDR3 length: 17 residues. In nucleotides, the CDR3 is TGCAGCGTTTCTACCCCCCGAGGCCGGGACAGGGCCAACGAGCAGTACTTC. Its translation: CSVSTPRGRDRANEQYF.

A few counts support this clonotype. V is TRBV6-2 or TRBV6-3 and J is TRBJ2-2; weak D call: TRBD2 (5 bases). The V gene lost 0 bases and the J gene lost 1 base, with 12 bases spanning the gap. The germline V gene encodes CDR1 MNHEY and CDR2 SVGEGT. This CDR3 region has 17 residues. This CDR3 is CASSYSRDSRNTGELFF. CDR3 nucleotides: TGTGCCAGCAGTTACTCGAGGGATAGTCGGAACACCGGGGAGCTGTTTTTT.

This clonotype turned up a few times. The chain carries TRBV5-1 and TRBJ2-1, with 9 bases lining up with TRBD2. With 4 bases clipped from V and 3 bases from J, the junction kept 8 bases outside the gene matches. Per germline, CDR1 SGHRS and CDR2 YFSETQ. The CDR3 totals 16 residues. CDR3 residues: CASSPLLAGDYNEQFF. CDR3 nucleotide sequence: TGCGCCAGCAGCCCGTTACTAGCGGGCGACTACAATGAGCAGTTCTTC. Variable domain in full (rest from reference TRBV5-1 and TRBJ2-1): KAGVTQTPRYLIKTRGQQVTLSCSPISGHRSVSWYQQTPGQGLQFLFEYFSETQRNKGNFPGRFSGRQFSNSRSEMNVSTLELGDSALYLCASSPLLAGDYNEQFFGPGTRLTVL.

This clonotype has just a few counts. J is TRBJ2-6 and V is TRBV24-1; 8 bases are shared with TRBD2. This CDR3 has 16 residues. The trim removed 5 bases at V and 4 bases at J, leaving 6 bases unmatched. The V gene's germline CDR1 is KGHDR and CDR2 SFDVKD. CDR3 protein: CATSVISGAGANVLTF. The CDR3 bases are TGTGCCACCAGTGTCATTAGCGGGGCAGGGGCCAACGTCCTGACTTTC.